The subject of this entry is one T cell receptor (beta chain). Being one base from a much bigger clone, this may be a read error. The germline V gene encodes CDR1 LNHDA and CDR2 SQIVND (reference sequence). CDR3 length equals 16 residues. The data derive from a study of molecular identifiers for immune sequencing clone quantification. Study context: Split five ways in replicates, RNA from approximately 20,000 or 98,000 naive CD8 cells had four portions sequenced.

One entry per CDR3 protein, called by TCRdb with MiXCR from the PCR reads. The sample has 45,000 to 65,000 distinct CDR3 sequences, around 27% seen once. This chain uses TRBV19 with TRBJ2-2; 9 nucleotides align to TRBD2. Sequencing was carried out using naive CD8+ T cells from blood, with Jurkat cell RNA spiked in. Sample subset: FACS-sorted CD8+CD4-CCR7+CD45RA+ naive T cells. This sequence originates from a human donor in good health. Some libraries in this study had Jurkat cell RNA spiked in. CDR3 protein: CARSILGGRAAGELFF. As DNA, the CDR3 is TGTGCCAGAAGTATTCTAGGCGGGAGGGCCGCCGGGGAGCTGTTTTTT.